This T cell receptor beta chain was documented in a study of CD8 T cells in ankylosing spondylitis. Regarding the study as a whole: Seemingly distinctive of ankylosing spondylitis blood was a TCR beta motif formed by eight highly homologous variants.

One entry per CDR3 protein results from TCRdb running MiXCR on the 5' RACE reads. The data hold hundreds of thousands of distinct CDR3 sequences, with 7% to 10% observed a single time. J was trimmed by 6 bases and V by 6 bases; bases with no gene match: 6. The length of the CDR3 is 14 residues. Germline-derived CDR1 and CDR2 are SGHVS and FQNEAQ. Points on this clonotype: Its antigen is not identified.

The sequenced sample was blood, either unsorted or a sorted T cell fraction (not recorded which). This chain connects TRBV7-8 to TRBJ2-2; TRBD2 matches at 8 bases. This receptor was taken from a female donor with ankylosing spondylitis or in good health (not recorded which). CDR3: CASRERGGSGELFF. The CDR3 DNA sequence: TGTGCCAGCAGGGAACGGGGGGGGTCCGGGGAGCTGTTTTTT.